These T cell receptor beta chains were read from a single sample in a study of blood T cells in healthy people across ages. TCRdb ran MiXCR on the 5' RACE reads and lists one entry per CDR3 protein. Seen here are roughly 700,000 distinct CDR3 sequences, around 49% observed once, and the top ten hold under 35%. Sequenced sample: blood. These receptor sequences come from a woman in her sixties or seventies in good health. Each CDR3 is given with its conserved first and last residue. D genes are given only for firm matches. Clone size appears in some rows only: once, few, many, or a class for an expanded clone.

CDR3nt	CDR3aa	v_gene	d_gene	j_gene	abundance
TGTGCCAGCATTTTAGACGGACAGGGTACCTATGGCTACACCTTC	CASILDGQGTYGYTF	TRBV2	TRBD1	TRBJ1-2	NA
TGTGCCAGCAGCTCTTCCAGGGGGGGCGATGGCTACACCTTC	CASSSSRGGDGYTF	TRBV7-2	TRBD1	TRBJ1-2	NA
TGTGCCAGCAGTCCCAGTCCCCGGGACAGTTATAGCAATCAGCCCCAGCATTTT	CASSPSPRDSYSNQPQHF	TRBV27	TRBD1	TRBJ1-5	NA
TGCGCCAGCAGTGGAGGGAGGGAAATTAGCACAGATACGCAGTATTTT	CASSGGREISTDTQYF	TRBV5-1	TRBD2	TRBJ2-3	NA
TGTGCCAGCAGTTTGACTCCTCCAACTCACACAGATACGCAGTATTTT	CASSLTPPTHTDTQYF	TRBV27	NA	TRBJ2-3	NA
TGTGCCAGCAGCCACAGAGGGGGCGCGGTAGAGACCCAGTACTTC	CASSHRGGAVETQYF	TRBV3-1	TRBD1	TRBJ2-5	few
TGTGCCAGCAGTTTAGCGGGGGACAATCAGCCCCAGCATTTT	CASSLAGDNQPQHF	TRBV28	NA	TRBJ1-5	NA
TGCAGCGTTGAACGCACTAGCGGGAGCCAAGAGACCCAGTACTTC	CSVERTSGSQETQYF	TRBV29-1	TRBD2	TRBJ2-5	NA
TGTGCCAGCAGTTTAGGGGCAGGGAGGACAAAACTGTTTTTT	CASSLGAGRTKLFF	TRBV12-3/TRBV12-4	NA	TRBJ1-4	once
TGCGCCAGCAGCCAAGACTCTAGCGGCTACGAGCAGTACTTC	CASSQDSSGYEQYF	TRBV4-3	TRBD2	TRBJ2-7	NA
TGTGCCAGCAGCTTCGGGGTCCCGGCCTACGAGCAGTACTTC	CASSFGVPAYEQYF	TRBV27	NA	TRBJ2-7	few
TGTGCCAGCAGCTCCCCGCCGACCCTTGGGGCCCAGTACTTC	CASSSPPTLGAQYF	TRBV7-2	NA	TRBJ2-5	NA
TGTGCCAGCAACCAAGGCCGCGCTATCCAAGAGACCCAGTACTTC	CASNQGRAIQETQYF	TRBV9	NA	TRBJ2-5	few
TGCAGTGCTGGACAGACTAGCGGGAGGACCTACGAGCAGTACTTC	CSAGQTSGRTYEQYF	TRBV20-1	TRBD2	TRBJ2-7	NA
TGTGCCAGCAGGGTACTAGCGGGAGGGTCCCGCGAGCAGTACTTC	CASRVLAGGSREQYF	TRBV27	TRBD2	TRBJ2-7	NA
TGTGCCAGCGGGCGAAATTTTGGGTACAATGAGCAGTTCTTC	CASGRNFGYNEQFF	TRBV6-6	NA	TRBJ2-1	few
TGTGCCAGCAGTTACTCAGCCAGGGGCCTGGGAAATGAGCAGTTCTTC	CASSYSARGLGNEQFF	TRBV6-5	NA	TRBJ2-1	NA
TGTGCCTGGAGGGACAGGTCCGCCGCCGGGGCCAACGTCCTGACTTTC	CAWRDRSAAGANVLTF	TRBV30	TRBD1	TRBJ2-6	NA
TGTGCCAGCAGCCTACGGGGGACTAGCGGGATTGGTGAGCAGTTCTTC	CASSLRGTSGIGEQFF	TRBV6-5	TRBD2	TRBJ2-1	few
TGTGCCAGCAGCTTAGCCGTGGGACAGGGATCGGGTGAGCAGTACTTC	CASSLAVGQGSGEQYF	TRBV7-9	TRBD1	TRBJ2-7	few
TGTGCCAGCAGCTTAGGACAGGGGCTTAATGGCTACACCTTC	CASSLGQGLNGYTF	TRBV7-9	TRBD1	TRBJ1-2	few
TGTGCCAGTTGTCCCCGCAGAGGAATAGCCAAAAACATTCAGTACTTC	CASCPRRGIAKNIQYF	TRBV19	NA	TRBJ2-4	NA
TGCGCCAGCAGCGTCGGGACTCCCACAGATACGCAGTATTTT	CASSVGTPTDTQYF	TRBV5-1	NA	TRBJ2-3	NA
TGCAGTGCTGACGTCAGGAATGAGCAGTACTTC	CSADVRNEQYF	TRBV20-1	NA	TRBJ2-7	NA
TGTGCCAGCAGTTCCGCCACTTTTAGCGGGAAGGACATTCAGTACTTC	CASSSATFSGKDIQYF	TRBV28	TRBD2	TRBJ2-4	NA
TGTGCCAGCAGTTACCCCCGGCAGGACTCTTCCTCCTACGAGCAGTACTTC	CASSYPRQDSSSYEQYF	TRBV6-2/TRBV6-3	NA	TRBJ2-7	few
TGTGCCAGCAGTGCAGCGGGAGGGTCCTACAATGAGCAGTTCTTC	CASSAAGGSYNEQFF	TRBV12-3/TRBV12-4	TRBD2	TRBJ2-1	NA
TGCAGCGTTGAAGAGGGACTAAGGCCCACCGGGGAGCTGTTTTTT	CSVEEGLRPTGELFF	TRBV29-1	TRBD2	TRBJ2-2	NA
TGCAGTGCTAGAAAACCCGGGACTTTTTCCAATGAGCAGTTCTTC	CSARKPGTFSNEQFF	TRBV20-1	NA	TRBJ2-1	NA
TGTGCCAGCACTCAGGGGGGGGTCGGATCCTACGAGCAGTACTTC	CASTQGGVGSYEQYF	TRBV7-2	NA	TRBJ2-7	NA
TGCAGTGCTAGATCTGGCTTAGTTCAGGAGCAGTTCTTC	CSARSGLVQEQFF	TRBV20-1	NA	TRBJ2-1	many
TGTGCCAGCCAAAGACTAGCGGGAGTGGGGGAGCAGTACTTC	CASQRLAGVGEQYF	TRBV27	TRBD2	TRBJ2-7	NA
TGTGCCACCAGCAGAGGCCTAGCGGGAGACAATGAGCAGTTCTTC	CATSRGLAGDNEQFF	TRBV15	TRBD2	TRBJ2-1	few
TGTGCCAGCTCACCATCTAGCGGGGATTACAATGAGCAGTTCTTC	CASSPSSGDYNEQFF	TRBV18	TRBD2	TRBJ2-1	few
TGCAGTGCTAGAGGGACTAGCGGGAGGACAAATACGCAGTATTTT	CSARGTSGRTNTQYF	TRBV20-1	TRBD2	TRBJ2-3	many
TGTGCCAGCCGCCGTGATTTTAGCACAGATACGCAGTATTTT	CASRRDFSTDTQYF	TRBV27	NA	TRBJ2-3	few
TGTGCCACCAGTGGGACAGCCCCTAATCAGCCCCAGCATTTT	CATSGTAPNQPQHF	TRBV24-1	NA	TRBJ1-5	NA
TGTGCCACCAGCAGAGAACTGCCGCCAGATACGCAGTATTTT	CATSRELPPDTQYF	TRBV15	NA	TRBJ2-3	NA
TGCAGCGTTCGCCCGGGACAGGGACGCAATGAGCAGTTCTTC	CSVRPGQGRNEQFF	TRBV29-1	TRBD1	TRBJ2-1	few
TGTGCCAGCACCCCAGACATCTATTGGGAGACCCAGTACTTC	CASTPDIYWETQYF	TRBV12-3/TRBV12-4	NA	TRBJ2-5	NA
TGCAGTGCAACGCGGTCCTCGGGGGAAAACATTCAGTACTTC	CSATRSSGENIQYF	TRBV20-1	NA	TRBJ2-4	NA
TGCAGTGCTAGGAACAGCGGGAGCCCCAAAAACATTCAGTACTTC	CSARNSGSPKNIQYF	TRBV20-1	TRBD2	TRBJ2-4	NA
TGTGCCAGCAGCTTAACCGTAGCGGGAGGTTACAATGAGCAGTTCTTC	CASSLTVAGGYNEQFF	TRBV7-3	TRBD2	TRBJ2-1	NA
TGTGCCAGCAGCTTCTCCGGGACAGGGTCCGGCTACACCTTC	CASSFSGTGSGYTF	TRBV7-2	TRBD1	TRBJ1-2	NA
TGTGCCAGCAGGACCACCGGGACAGGGAACGAAAAACTGTTTTTT	CASRTTGTGNEKLFF	TRBV6-1	TRBD1	TRBJ1-4	once
TGCAGCGTTCCCCGGGGACTAGCGGGAGCTAATGAGCAGTTCTTC	CSVPRGLAGANEQFF	TRBV29-1	TRBD2	TRBJ2-1	NA
TGCAGTGCTAGAGTCCCAGCCGAGAACACTGAAGCTTTCTTT	CSARVPAENTEAFF	TRBV20-1	NA	TRBJ1-1	NA
TGTGCCAGCAGCGGGGACAGGAAGAGGACCCAGTACTTC	CASSGDRKRTQYF	TRBV9	TRBD1	TRBJ2-5	NA
TGTGCCAGCAGCCACCCTCAACTAGCGGAGAGGAATGAGCAGTTCTTC	CASSHPQLAERNEQFF	TRBV3-1	TRBD2	TRBJ2-1	few
TGCAGTGCAAAGGGCGGTCCCTCCTACAGTGAGCAGTTCTTC	CSAKGGPSYSEQFF	TRBV20-1	NA	TRBJ2-1	NA
TGTGCCAGTACAAAGGGCGCGAACACCGGGGAGCTGTTTTTT	CASTKGANTGELFF	TRBV2	NA	TRBJ2-2	few
TGCGCCAGCAGCTTGGGTTCTAGCGGGGTCCTCAATGAGCAGTTCTTC	CASSLGSSGVLNEQFF	TRBV5-1	TRBD2	TRBJ2-1	NA
TGCAGTGCGAATAGCGGGAACTACAATGAGCAGTTCTTC	CSANSGNYNEQFF	TRBV20-1	TRBD2	TRBJ2-1	NA
TGTGCCAGCAGTTCTACCCCGAGGGGGGTAGATACCTACGAGCAGTACTTC	CASSSTPRGVDTYEQYF	TRBV12-3/TRBV12-4	NA	TRBJ2-7	few
TGCAGTGCTAGACGTCCGGGAGCCTCCTACGAGCAGTACTTC	CSARRPGASYEQYF	TRBV20-1	NA	TRBJ2-7	NA
TGTGCCAGCAGCCCCGCCGGGACCTACTCCTACAATGAGCAGTACTTC	CASSPAGTYSYNEQYF	TRBV7-7	NA	TRBJ2-7	NA
TGCAGCGTCTCTAGCGGGATAACGGAAGATACGCAGTATTTT	CSVSSGITEDTQYF	TRBV29-1	TRBD2	TRBJ2-3	many
TGTGCCAGCAGCACCCGCGGGGCGCAGTACTCCTACAATGAGCAGTTCTTC	CASSTRGAQYSYNEQFF	TRBV7-2	NA	TRBJ2-1	NA
TGCGCCAGCAGCCCGGACAGGGAGTTCACAGATACGCAGTATTTT	CASSPDREFTDTQYF	TRBV4-3	TRBD1	TRBJ2-3	NA